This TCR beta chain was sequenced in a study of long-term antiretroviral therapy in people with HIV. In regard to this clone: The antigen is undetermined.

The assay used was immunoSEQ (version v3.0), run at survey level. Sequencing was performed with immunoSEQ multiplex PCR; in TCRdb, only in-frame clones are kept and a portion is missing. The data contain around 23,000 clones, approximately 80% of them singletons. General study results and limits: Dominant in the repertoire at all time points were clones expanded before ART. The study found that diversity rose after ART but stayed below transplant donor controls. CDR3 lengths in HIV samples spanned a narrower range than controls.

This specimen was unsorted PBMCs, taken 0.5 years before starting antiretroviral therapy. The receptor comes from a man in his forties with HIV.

The CDR3 protein is CASSPGDHYGYTF. CDR3 DNA sequence: TGCGCCAGCAGCCCCGGGGACCACTATGGCTACACCTTC. V gene TRBV5-1 combines with J gene TRBJ1-2, with TRBD1 as a possible D gene (5 bases). The germline CDR1 and CDR2 sequences are SGHRS and YFSETQ. CDR3 length: 13 residues. The germline V and J ends were trimmed by 4 bases and 3 bases, with 10 bases remaining between them.